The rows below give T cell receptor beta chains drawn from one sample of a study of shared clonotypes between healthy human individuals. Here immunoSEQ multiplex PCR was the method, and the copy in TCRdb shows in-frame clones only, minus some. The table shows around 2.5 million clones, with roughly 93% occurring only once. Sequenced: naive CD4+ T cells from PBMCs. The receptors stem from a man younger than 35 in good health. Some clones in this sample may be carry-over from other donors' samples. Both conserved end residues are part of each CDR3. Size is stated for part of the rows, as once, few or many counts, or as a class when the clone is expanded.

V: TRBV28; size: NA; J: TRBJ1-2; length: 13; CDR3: CASSGGRFYGYTF
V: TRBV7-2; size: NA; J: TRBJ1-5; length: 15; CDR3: CASSYFWGGDQPQHF
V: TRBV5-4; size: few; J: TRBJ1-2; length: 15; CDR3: CASYTGGATYYGYTF
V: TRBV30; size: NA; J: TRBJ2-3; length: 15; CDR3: CAWSVLGVLTDTQYF
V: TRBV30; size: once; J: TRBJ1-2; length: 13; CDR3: CACIGGPNYGYTF
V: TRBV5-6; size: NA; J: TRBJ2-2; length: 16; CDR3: CASSLVPSWDTGELFF
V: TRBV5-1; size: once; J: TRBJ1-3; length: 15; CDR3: CASSLDGTPGNTIYF
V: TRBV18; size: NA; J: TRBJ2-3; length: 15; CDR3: CASSPPSGSTDTQYF
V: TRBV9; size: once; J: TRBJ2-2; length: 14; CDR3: CASSVSMNTGELFF
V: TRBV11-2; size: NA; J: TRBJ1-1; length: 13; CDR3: CASSGAYSTEAFF
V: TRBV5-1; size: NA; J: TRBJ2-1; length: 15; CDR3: CASSSGTSNNNEQFF
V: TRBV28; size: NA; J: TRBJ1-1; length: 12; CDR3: CASSLRAAEAFF
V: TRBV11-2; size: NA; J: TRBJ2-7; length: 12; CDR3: CASSSQGYEQYF
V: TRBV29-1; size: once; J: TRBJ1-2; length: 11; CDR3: CSVAVNYGYTF
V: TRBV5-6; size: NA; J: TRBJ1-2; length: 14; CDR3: CASSRGAAPYGYTF
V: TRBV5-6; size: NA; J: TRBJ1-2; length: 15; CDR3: CASSLAQGGWYGYTF
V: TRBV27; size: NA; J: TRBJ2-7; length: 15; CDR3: CASRKIAGTFDEQYF
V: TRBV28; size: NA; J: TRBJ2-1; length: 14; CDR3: CASSGTIGFDEQFF
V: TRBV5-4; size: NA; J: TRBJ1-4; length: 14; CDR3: CASSLWQGDEKLFF
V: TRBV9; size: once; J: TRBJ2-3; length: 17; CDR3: CASSAILAGGFTDTQYF
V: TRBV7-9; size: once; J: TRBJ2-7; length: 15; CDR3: CASSLGTGVSYEQYF
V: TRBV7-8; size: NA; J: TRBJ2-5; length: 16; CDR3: CASSRDQGFPRETQYF
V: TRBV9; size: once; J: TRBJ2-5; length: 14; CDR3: CASSVAGGKETQYF
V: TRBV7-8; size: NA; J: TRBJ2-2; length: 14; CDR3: CASSPFGRAGELFF
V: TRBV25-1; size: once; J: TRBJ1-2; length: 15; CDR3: CASSLGTGGAEGYTF
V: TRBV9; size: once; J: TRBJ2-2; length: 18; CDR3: CASSVGGLAGGPTGELFF
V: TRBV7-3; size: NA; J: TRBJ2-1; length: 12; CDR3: CASSLSNNEQFF
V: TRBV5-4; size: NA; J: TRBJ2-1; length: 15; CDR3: CASSLGGVSYNEQFF
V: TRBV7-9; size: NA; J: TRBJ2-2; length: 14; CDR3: CASRQEANTGELFF
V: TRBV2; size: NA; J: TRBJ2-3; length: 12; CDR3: CASSDPTDTQYF
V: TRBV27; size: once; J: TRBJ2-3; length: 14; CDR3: CASSGSGWMDTQYF
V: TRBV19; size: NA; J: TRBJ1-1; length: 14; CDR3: CASRNRGPGSGAFF
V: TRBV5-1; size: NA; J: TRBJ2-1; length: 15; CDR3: CASSFGSGGMDEQFF
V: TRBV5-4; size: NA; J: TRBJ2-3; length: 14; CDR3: CASNDRGRTDTQYF
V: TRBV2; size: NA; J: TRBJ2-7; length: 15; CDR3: CASKPSPGNSYEQYF
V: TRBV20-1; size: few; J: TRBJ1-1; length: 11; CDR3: CSAREYGEAFF
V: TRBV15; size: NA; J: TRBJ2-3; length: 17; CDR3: CATSRAIGSGTTDTQYF
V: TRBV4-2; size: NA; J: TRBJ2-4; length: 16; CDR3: CASSQDRERGKNIQYF
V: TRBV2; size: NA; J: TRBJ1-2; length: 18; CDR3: CASSEALVRLISNYGYTF
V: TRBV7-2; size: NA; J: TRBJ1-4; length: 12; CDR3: CASSLLGQVLFF
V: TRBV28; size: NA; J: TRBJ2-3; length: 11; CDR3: CASSSTMVRYF